This TCR beta chain originates from a study of Ad26.COV2.S vaccination and SARS-CoV-2 variants. Study details: Each vaccinee took Ad26.COV2.S intramuscularly, once or twice 56 days apart.

Documented treatment: about 20 received Ad26.COV2.S at low or high dose, single or two shots; several received placebo; per-sample allocation not given. The study sampled participants on day 63 after the first vaccine or placebo injection. Findings and limits, study-wide: Researchers reported similar non-spike TCR breadth in vaccine and placebo recipients.

The length of the CDR3 is 15 residues. The germline V and J ends were trimmed by 0 bases and 4 bases, with 12 bases remaining between them. Germline loops: CDR1 LGHNA, CDR2 YSLEER. Of note for this clone: Its antigen is not known.

Data came from immunoSEQ multiplex PCR; TCRdb stores just in-frame clones and leaves some out. The sample lists 410,000 or so clones, approximately 92% occurring once. The genes are TRBV4-3 and TRBJ2-5, with D possibly matching TRBD2 (6 bases). The material sequenced was peripheral blood, taken in a trial of Ad26.COV2.S vaccine versus placebo. This clonotype was obtained from a person between 18 and 65 years old who received the Ad26.COV2.S COVID-19 vaccine or a placebo. CDR3 coding DNA: TGCGCCAGCAGCCAAGACCCGGCGGGACCAGAGACCCAGTACTTC. Protein product: CASSQDPAGPETQYF.